This T cell receptor (beta chain) was sequenced for a study of T cells in Graves' hyperthyroidism and ophthalmopathy. Amplification yielded TCR beta CDR3 regions, with RNA transcripts as the source. Primed by the HTBI set, a first-round RT-PCR was run on the TCR CDR3. TCRdb re-called the multiplex PCR reads through MiXCR, storing one row per CDR3 protein. The table records roughly 200,000 distinct CDR3 sequences, approximately 20% of them present only once. Trimming removed 6 bases from V and 4 bases from J; junction bases left unmatched: 9. CDR1 is MNHEY and CDR2 is SVGEGT in the germline V gene. This CDR3 is 15 amino acids long. Study-wide points: By a 13 V-J model, ophthalmopathy was set apart from stable hyperthyroidism.

This clonotype was observed a few times. Antigen unknown. PBMCs were obtained from approximately 10 ml fresh peripheral blood. The gene calls are TRBV6-2 or TRBV6-3 and TRBJ2-1, with TRBD2 matching 7 bases. The sample was blood. The sequence derives from a man aged 35 to 55 with Graves' hyperthyroidism. The CDR3 sequence: CASRPLAEPYNEQFF. Here the CDR3 DNA reads TGTGCCAGCAGACCTCTAGCGGAGCCATACAATGAGCAGTTCTTC.